The T cell receptor beta chain under discussion was sequenced for a study of STAT5B mutations in CD4+ large granular lymphocyte leukemia. The V gene's germline CDR1 is MGHDK and CDR2 SYGVNS. Trimming took 7 bases from V and 10 from J, leaving 11 bases between them. This CDR3 has 12 residues. Here immunoSEQ multiplex PCR was the method, and the copy in TCRdb shows in-frame clones only, minus some. There are tens of thousands of clones in the sample; 81% occur only once, and 0.3% to 0.35% lies in the top ten. The clonotype was recovered from a human donor in good health. The sample was CD4+ T cells from blood buffy coats. The chain recombines TRBV25-1 with TRBJ1-6; D not resolved. The CDR3 protein is CASTTLGSPLHF. The CDR3 DNA follows: TGTGCCAGCACCACCCTAGGGTCACCCCTCCACTTT.